Reported below is one T cell receptor beta chain. There are a few counts of this clonotype. Its antigen specificity is not known. Per-nucleotide qualities are absent, and no much larger clonotype sits a single base away. CDR1 is given as KGHSH and CDR2 as LQKENI, both from the germline V gene. From its cysteine to its phenylalanine, the CDR3 spans 14 amino acids. Of the read, only the CDR3 DNA is kept; its 42 bases are in frame from base 1. V is trimmed back by 3 bases and J by 5 bases, and the junction contains 4 bases that no gene match accounts for. Preparation of the library involved PCR. The listed sequencing device is Illumina HiSeq 2500. TCR library preparation used molecular barcoding, with unique molecular identifiers applied to normalize quantification of the TCRbeta repertoire. TCRdb ran its own pipeline on the public reads, namely fastp trimming at Q25 and MiXCR clone calling, and kept in-frame beta chains. Every entry covers one CDR3 protein and lists the most common genes and DNA from its rows. A total of some 530,000 distinct CDR3 sequences appear in this sample, roughly an eighth of them only once. The top ten clonotypes cover around 6% of the sample.

The sample originates from a study of T-cell reconstitution after alpha-beta-depleted transplantation in children (dated by TCRdb to 2016 to 2017). About the investigation overall: T-cell immune reconstitution after TCRalphabeta/CD19-depleted allogeneic hematopoietic cell transplantation in children was quantitatively tracked in the study by means of TCR repertoire profiling.

The chain employs TRBV18 and TRBJ2-1; 7 central nucleotides agree with TRBD2. Sequencing was performed on PBMCs from the stem cell graft donor, taken from the stem cell graft. This TCR came from a human donor who donated a stem cell graft to a child with combined immunodeficiency. The nucleotide sequence reads TGTGCCAGCTCACCCGCTAGCGGTGACAATGAGCAGTTCTTC. Protein translation: CASSPASGDNEQFF.